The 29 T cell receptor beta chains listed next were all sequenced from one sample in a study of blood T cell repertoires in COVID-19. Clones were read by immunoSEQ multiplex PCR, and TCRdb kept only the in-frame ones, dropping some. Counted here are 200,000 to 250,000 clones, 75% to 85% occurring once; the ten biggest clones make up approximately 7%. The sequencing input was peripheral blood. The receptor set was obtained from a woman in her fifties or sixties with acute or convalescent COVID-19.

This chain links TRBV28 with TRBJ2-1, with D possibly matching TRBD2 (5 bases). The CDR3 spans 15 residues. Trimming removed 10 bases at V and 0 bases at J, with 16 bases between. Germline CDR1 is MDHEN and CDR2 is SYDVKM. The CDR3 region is CATRRLISSYNEQFF. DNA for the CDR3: TGTGCCACCCGGAGGCTTATTAGCTCCTACAATGAGCAGTTCTTC.

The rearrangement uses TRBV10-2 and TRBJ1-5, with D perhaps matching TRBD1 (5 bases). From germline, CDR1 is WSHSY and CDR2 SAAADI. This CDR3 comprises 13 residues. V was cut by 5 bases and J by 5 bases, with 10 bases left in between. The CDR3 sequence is CASSWGEDQPQHF. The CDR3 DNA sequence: TGCGCCAGCAGTTGGGGGGAGGATCAGCCCCAGCATTTT.

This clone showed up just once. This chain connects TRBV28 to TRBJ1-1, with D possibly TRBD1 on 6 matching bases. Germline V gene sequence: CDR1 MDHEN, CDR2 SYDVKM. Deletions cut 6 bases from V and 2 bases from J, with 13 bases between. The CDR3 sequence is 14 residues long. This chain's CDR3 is CASSNPDSNTEAFF. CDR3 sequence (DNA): TGTGCCAGCAGCAACCCGGACAGTAACACTGAAGCTTTCTTT. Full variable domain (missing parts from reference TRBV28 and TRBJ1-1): DVKVTQSSRYLVKRTGEKVFLECVQDMDHENMFWYRQDPGLGLRLIYFSYDVKMKEKGDIPEGYSVSREKKERFSLILESASTNQTSMYLCASSNPDSNTEAFFGQGTRLTVV.

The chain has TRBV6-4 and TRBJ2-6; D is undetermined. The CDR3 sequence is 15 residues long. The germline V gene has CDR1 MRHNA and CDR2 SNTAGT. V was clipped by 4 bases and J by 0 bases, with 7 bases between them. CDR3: CASSVTGSGANVLTF. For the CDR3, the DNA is TGTGCCAGCAGTGTGACGGGCTCTGGGGCCAACGTCCTGACTTTC.

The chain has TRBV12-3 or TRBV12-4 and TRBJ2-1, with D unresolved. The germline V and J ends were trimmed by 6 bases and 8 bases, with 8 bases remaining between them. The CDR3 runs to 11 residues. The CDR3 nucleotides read TGTGCCAGCAGCAGTTTCGATGAGCAGTTCTTC. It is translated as CASSSFDEQFF.

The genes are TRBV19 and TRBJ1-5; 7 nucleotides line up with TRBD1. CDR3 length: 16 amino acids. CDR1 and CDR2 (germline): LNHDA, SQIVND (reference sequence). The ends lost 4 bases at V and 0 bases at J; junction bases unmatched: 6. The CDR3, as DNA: TGTGCCAGTAGTACAGTAACAGGGGTTAGCAATCAGCCCCAGCATTTT. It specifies CASSTVTGVSNQPQHF.

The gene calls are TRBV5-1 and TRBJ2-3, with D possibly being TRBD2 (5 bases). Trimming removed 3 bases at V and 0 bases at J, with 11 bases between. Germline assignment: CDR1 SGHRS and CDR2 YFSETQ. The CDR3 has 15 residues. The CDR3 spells CASSSDGVSTDTQYF. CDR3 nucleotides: TGCGCCAGCAGCTCGGACGGGGTTAGCACAGATACGCAGTATTTT.

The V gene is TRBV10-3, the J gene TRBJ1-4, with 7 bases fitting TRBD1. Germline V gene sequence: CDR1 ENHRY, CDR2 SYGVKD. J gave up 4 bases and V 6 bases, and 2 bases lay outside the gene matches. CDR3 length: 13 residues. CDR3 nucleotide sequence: TGTGCCATCAGGGGGACAGATAATGAAAAACTGTTTTTT. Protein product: CAIRGTDNEKLFF.

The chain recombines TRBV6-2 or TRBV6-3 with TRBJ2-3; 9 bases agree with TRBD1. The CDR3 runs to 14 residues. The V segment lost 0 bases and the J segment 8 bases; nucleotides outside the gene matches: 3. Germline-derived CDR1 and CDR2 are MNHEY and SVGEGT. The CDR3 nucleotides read TGTGCCAGCAGTTACTCGGGACAGGGAGTTACGCAGTATTTT. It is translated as CASSYSGQGVTQYF.

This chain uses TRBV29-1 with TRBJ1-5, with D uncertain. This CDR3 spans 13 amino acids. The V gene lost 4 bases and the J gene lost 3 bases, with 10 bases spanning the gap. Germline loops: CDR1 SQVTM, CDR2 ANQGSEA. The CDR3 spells CSVVGSLNQPQHF. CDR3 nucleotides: TGCAGCGTTGTGGGGAGCCTCAATCAGCCCCAGCATTTT. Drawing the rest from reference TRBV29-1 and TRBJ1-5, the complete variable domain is SAVISQKPSRDICQRGTSLTIQCQVDSQVTMMFWYRQQPGQSLTLIATANQGSEATYESGFVIDKFPISRPNLTFSTLTVSNMSPEDSSIYLCSVVGSLNQPQHFGDGTRLSIL.

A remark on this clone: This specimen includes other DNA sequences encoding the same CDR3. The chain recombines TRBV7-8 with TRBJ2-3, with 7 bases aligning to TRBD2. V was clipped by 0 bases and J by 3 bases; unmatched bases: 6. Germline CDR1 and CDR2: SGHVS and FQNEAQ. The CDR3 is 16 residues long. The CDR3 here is CASSLAGAGATDTQYF. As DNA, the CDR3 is TGTGCCAGCAGCTTAGCTGGGGCGGGAGCGACAGATACGCAGTATTTT.

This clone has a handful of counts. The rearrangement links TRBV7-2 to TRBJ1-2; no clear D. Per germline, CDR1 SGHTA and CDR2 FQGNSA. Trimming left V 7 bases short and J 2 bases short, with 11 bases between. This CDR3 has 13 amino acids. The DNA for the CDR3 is TGTGCCAGCAACATCAGGAACAACTATGGCTACACCTTC. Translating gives CASNIRNNYGYTF.

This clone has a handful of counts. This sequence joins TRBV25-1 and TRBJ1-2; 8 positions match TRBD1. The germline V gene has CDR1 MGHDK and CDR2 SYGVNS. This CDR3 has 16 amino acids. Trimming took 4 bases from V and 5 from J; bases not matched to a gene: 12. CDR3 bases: TGTGCCAGCAGTGGATTACAGGGGGTGAGAGGGTATGGCTACACCTTC. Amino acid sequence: CASSGLQGVRGYGYTF.

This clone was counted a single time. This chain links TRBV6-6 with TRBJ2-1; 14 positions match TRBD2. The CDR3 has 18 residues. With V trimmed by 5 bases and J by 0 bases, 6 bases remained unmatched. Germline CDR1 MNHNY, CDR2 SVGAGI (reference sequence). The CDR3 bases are TGTGCCAGCAGTCGACTAGCGGGAGGGAGGAGCTCCTACAATGAGCAGTTCTTC. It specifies CASSRLAGGRSSYNEQFF.

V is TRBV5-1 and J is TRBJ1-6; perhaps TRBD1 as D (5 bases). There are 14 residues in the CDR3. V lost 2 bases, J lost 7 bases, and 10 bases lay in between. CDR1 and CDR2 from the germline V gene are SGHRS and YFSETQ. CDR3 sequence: CASSFGGTNSPLHF. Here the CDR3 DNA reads TGCGCCAGCAGCTTTGGGGGGACGAATTCACCCCTCCACTTT.

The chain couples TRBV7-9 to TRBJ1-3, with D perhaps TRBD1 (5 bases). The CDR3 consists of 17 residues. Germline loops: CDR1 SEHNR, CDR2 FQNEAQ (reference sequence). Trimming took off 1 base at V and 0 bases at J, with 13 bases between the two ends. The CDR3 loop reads CASSLGGLPSSGNTIYF. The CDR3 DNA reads TGTGCCAGCAGCTTAGGGGGACTCCCGAGCTCTGGAAACACCATATATTTT.

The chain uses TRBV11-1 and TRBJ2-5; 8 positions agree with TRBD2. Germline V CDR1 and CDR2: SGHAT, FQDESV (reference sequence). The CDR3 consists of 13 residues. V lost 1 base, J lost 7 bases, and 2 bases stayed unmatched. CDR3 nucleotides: TGTGCCAGCAGCTTAGGGCTAGCGGGGACCCAGTACTTC. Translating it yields CASSLGLAGTQYF.

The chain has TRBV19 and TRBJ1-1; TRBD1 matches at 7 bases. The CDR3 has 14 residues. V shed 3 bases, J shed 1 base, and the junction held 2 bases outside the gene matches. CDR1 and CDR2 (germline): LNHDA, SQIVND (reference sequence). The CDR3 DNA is TGTGCCAGTAGTATGAGGGGGCGGAACACTGAAGCTTTCTTT. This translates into CASSMRGRNTEAFF.

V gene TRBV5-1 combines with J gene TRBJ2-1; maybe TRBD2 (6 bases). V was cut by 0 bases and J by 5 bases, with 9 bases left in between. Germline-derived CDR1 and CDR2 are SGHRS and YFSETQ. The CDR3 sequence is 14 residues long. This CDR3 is CASSLDAGNNEQFF. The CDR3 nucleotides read TGCGCCAGCAGCTTGGATGCGGGAAACAATGAGCAGTTCTTC.

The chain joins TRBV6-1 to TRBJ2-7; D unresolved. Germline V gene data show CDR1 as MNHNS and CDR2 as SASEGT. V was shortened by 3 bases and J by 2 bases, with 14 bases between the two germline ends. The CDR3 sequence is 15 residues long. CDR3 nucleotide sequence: TGTGCCAGCAGTGACGTCGCGCTATCCGCCTACGAGCAGTACTTC. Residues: CASSDVALSAYEQYF.

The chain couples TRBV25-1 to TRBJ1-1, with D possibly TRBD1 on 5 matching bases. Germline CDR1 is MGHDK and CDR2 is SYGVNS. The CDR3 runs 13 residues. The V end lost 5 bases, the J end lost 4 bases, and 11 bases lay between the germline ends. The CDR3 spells CASSQGFGTEAFF. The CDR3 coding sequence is TGTGCCAGCAGTCAGGGTTTCGGCACTGAAGCTTTCTTT.

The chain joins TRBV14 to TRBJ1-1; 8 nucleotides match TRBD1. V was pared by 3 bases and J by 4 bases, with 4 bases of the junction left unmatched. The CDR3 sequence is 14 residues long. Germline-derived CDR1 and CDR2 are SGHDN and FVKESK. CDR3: CASSHRTGSTEAFF. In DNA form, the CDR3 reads TGTGCCAGCAGCCACCGGACAGGGAGCACTGAAGCTTTCTTT.

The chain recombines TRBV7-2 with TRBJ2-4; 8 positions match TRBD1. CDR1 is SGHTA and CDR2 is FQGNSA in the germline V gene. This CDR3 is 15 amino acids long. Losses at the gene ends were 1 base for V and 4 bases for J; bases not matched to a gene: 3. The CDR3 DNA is TGTGCCAGCAGCTTAGACCGGACAGGGAAAAACATTCAGTACTTC. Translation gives CASSLDRTGKNIQYF.

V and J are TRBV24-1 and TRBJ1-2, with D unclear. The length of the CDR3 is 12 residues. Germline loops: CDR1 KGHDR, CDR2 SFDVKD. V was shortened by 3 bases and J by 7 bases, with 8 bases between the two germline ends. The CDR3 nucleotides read TGTGCCACCAGTGATGAGGTCCGTGGCTACACCTTC. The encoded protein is CATSDEVRGYTF.

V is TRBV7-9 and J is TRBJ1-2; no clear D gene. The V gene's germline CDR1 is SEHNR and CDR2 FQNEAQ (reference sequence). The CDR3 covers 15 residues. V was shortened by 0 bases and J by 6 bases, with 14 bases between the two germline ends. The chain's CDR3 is CASSLALEGRNGYTF. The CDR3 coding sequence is TGTGCCAGCAGCTTAGCGTTGGAGGGTCGGAATGGCTACACCTTC.

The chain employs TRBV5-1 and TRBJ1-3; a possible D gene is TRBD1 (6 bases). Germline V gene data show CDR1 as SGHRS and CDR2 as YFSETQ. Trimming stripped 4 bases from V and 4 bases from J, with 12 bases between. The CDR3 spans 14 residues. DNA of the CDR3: TGCGCCAGCAGCGCGACAGGAGGAGGAAACACCATATATTTT. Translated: CASSATGGGNTIYF.

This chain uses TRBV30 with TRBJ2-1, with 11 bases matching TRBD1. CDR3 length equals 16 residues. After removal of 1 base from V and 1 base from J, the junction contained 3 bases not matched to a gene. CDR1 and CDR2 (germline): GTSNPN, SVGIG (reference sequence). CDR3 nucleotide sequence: TGTGCCTGGAGTGCCGGGACAGGGGGGTCCTACAATGAGCAGTTCTTC. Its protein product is CAWSAGTGGSYNEQFF. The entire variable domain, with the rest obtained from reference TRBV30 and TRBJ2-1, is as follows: SQTIHQWPATLVQPVGSPLSLECTVEGTSNPNLYWYRQAAGRGLQLLFYSVGIGQISSEVPQNLSASRPQDRQFILSSKKLLLSDSGFYLCAWSAGTGGSYNEQFFGPGTRLTVL.

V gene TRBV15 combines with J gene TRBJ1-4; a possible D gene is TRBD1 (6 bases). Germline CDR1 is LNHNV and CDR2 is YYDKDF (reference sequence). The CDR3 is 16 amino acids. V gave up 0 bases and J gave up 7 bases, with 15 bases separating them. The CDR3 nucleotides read TGTGCCACCAGCAGAGATCCTGCAGGGGTGGGTGAAAAACTGTTTTTT. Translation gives CATSRDPAGVGEKLFF.

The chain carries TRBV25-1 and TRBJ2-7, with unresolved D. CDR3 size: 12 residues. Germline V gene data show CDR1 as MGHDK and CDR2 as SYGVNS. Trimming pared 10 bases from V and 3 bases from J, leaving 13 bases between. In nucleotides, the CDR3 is TGTGCCACCAACCGAGGTGGCTACGAGCAGTACTTC. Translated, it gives CATNRGGYEQYF.